This T cell receptor beta chain was sequenced during a study of blood T cell repertoires in COVID-19. At the level of the study: T cells, B-cell-depleted T cells, or PBMCs provided the cDNA or gDNA that served as material.

CDR1 SNHLY and CDR2 FYNNEI come from the germline V gene. Trimming removed 6 bases at V and 5 bases at J, with 14 bases between. The CDR3 spans 15 residues. In the authors' workflow: Amplified reference gene primers provided the basis for estimating nucleated cell counts. The repertoire was sequenced with immunoSEQ multiplex PCR; TCRdb's copy has only in-frame clones and lacks some. The DNA was the basis for D and trimming; V, J and clone size are from that table. Counted here are 150,000 or so clones, 80% to 90% occurring once; the ten biggest clones make up more than 5.5%. The sequence was obtained from a woman between 45 and 60 years old in a cohort sampled during active or convalescent COVID-19. V usage is TRBV2 and J usage is TRBJ1-6; D not certain. The sequencing input was peripheral blood. In nucleotides, the CDR3 is TGTGCCAGCAGATCCGCAGCAGGCAATAATTCACCCCTCCACTTT. Protein sequence: CASRSAAGNNSPLHF. Full variable domain (outside the CDR3, taken from reference TRBV2 and TRBJ1-6): EPEVTQTPSHQVTQMGQEVILRCVPISNHLYFYWYRQILGQKVEFLVSFYNNEISEKSEIFDDQFSVERPDGSNFTLKIRSTKLEDSAMYFCASRSAAGNNSPLHFGNGTRLTVT.